A single sample is the source of the 24 T cell receptor beta chains below, sequenced in a study of CD8 T cells in ankylosing spondylitis. MiXCR was run by TCRdb on the 5' RACE reads, yielding one entry per CDR3 protein. Seen here are 150,000 to 200,000 distinct CDR3 sequences, under 15% observed once, and the top ten hold about 10%. The sequencing input was blood, either unsorted or a sorted T cell fraction (not recorded which). These receptors were obtained from a female donor with ankylosing spondylitis or in good health (not recorded which).

This clonotype was seen ten or more times. This rearrangement joins TRBV5-1 to TRBJ2-1, with D possibly matching TRBD1 (5 bases). This CDR3 contains 11 residues. Germline lookup yields CDR1 SGHRS and CDR2 YFSETQ. The V end was cut by 6 bases, the J end by 10 bases, with 11 bases between. The CDR3 coding sequence is TGCGCCAGCAACGCAGGGAACGAGCAGTTCTTC. It translates to CASNAGNEQFF.

This clonotype was recorded many times. V is TRBV11-2 and J is TRBJ2-2; maybe TRBD1 (6 bases). Trimming removed 3 bases at V and 2 bases at J, with 13 bases between. CDR1 is SGHAT and CDR2 is FQNNGV in the germline V gene. This CDR3 is built from 16 residues. For the CDR3, the DNA is TGTGCCAGCAGCTTCTTCGCCGGGACAAACACCGGGGAGCTGTTTTTT. Translated, it gives CASSFFAGTNTGELFF.

This clonotype has ten or more counts. This chain connects TRBV5-4 to TRBJ2-5; no clear D. The V end lost 6 bases, the J end lost 5 bases, and 14 bases lay between the germline ends. The CDR3 loop spans 13 amino acids. Per the germline V gene, CDR1 is SGHNT and CDR2 is YYREEE (reference sequence). CDR3 sequence: CASKPLDAETQYF. CDR3 DNA sequence: TGTGCCAGCAAGCCGTTGGACGCGGAGACCCAGTACTTC.

This clonotype was found many times. The chain carries TRBV7-2 and TRBJ2-2, with unresolved D. This CDR3 comprises 11 residues. Germline CDR1 and CDR2: SGHTA and FQGNSA. Trimming took 1 base from V and 12 from J, leaving 6 bases between them. The CDR3 DNA sequence: TGTGCCAGCAGCTTAGATGGCCAGCTGTTTTTT. As protein: CASSLDGQLFF.

To note about this clonotype: A much larger clone sits a single nucleotide away, making a read error possible. This chain joins TRBV2 and TRBJ2-1, with no clear D. Germline V gives CDR1 SNHLY, CDR2 FYNNEI. The CDR3 consists of 13 residues. With 1 base removed from V and 9 bases from J, the gap between germline ends came to 10 bases. The CDR3 DNA follows: TGTGCCAGCAGTGAAGGGGCAGAGCTTGAGCAGTTCTTC. Its protein product is CASSEGAELEQFF. The variable domain in full, with the rest retrieved from reference TRBV2 and TRBJ2-1, is EPEVTQTPSHQVTQMGQEVILRCVPISNHLYFYWYRQILGQKVEFLVSFYNNEISEKSEIFDDQFSVERPDGSNFTLKIRSTKLEDSAMYFCASSEGAELEQFFGPGTRLTVL.

This clonotype occurred many times. V usage is TRBV7-9 and J usage is TRBJ2-7; D is unclear. V was clipped by 5 bases and J by 2 bases, with 10 bases between them. Germline CDR1 SEHNR, CDR2 FQNEAQ (reference sequence). The CDR3 consists of 13 residues. The CDR3 protein is CASSLYMAYEQYF. The CDR3 DNA reads TGTGCCAGCAGCCTATACATGGCCTACGAGCAGTACTTC. Based on the CDR3 plus reference TRBV7-9 and TRBJ2-7, the full variable domain is DTGVSQNPRHKITKRGQNVTFRCDPISEHNRLYWYRQTLGQGPEFLTYFQNEAQLEKSRLLSDRFSAERPKGSFSTLEIQRTEQGDSAMYLCASSLYMAYEQYFGPGTRLTVT.

This clonotype was observed at least ten times. CDR3 in DNA: TGCGCCAGCAGCTTGGGGGGACCGAACACTGAAGCTTTCTTT. Translating gives CASSLGGPNTEAFF. This chain links TRBV5-1 with TRBJ1-1, with D perhaps matching TRBD1 (5 bases). Germline assignment: CDR1 SGHRS and CDR2 YFSETQ. Trimming removed 0 bases from V and 1 base from J, with 7 bases in between. This CDR3 has 14 residues.

The chain carries TRBV6-5 and TRBJ2-1; TRBD1 matches 7 bases. The germline CDR1 and CDR2 sequences are MNHEY and SVGAGI. With V trimmed by 2 bases and J by 4 bases, 8 bases remained unmatched. The CDR3 is made up of 16 amino acids. CDR3 region: CASSYLDRVPYNEQFF. The DNA of the CDR3 is TGTGCCAGCAGTTACCTAGACAGGGTCCCTTACAATGAGCAGTTCTTC.

This clonotype was counted between two and nine times. Here the CDR3 DNA reads TGTGCCAGCAGCTTGGTGCGCAGGGCCTCTTCAGAAAACACCATATATTTT. This gives the protein CASSLVRRASSENTIYF. The rearrangement uses TRBV5-6 and TRBJ1-3, with a tentative D call TRBD1 (5 bases). CDR1 is SGHDT, CDR2 YYEEEE, per germline. This CDR3 spans 17 amino acids. Trimming took off 0 bases at V and 6 bases at J, with 19 bases between the two ends.

To note about this clonotype: A much larger clone lies one base from this, so it may be a read error. V is TRBV12-3 or TRBV12-4 and J is TRBJ2-7, with D possibly being TRBD1 (6 bases). Trimming left V 3 bases short and J 0 bases short, with 9 bases between. The CDR3 spans 14 residues. CDR3 amino acids: CASSFADSSYEQYF. CDR3 DNA sequence: TGTGCCAGCAGTTTCGCGGACAGCTCCTACGAGCAGTACTTC.

For this clonotype: Given a much more abundant clone one base away, this may be a read error. The J gene is TRBJ2-1, the V gene TRBV9; 10 bases fit TRBD2. Looked up from germline, CDR1 is SGDLS and CDR2 is YYNGEE. There are 16 residues in the CDR3. The CDR3 region is CASSVRGSGRYSEQFF. The CDR3 DNA reads as TGTGCCAGCAGCGTAAGAGGTAGCGGGAGGTACAGTGAGCAGTTCTTC.

In the case of this clonotype: With a much larger clone just one base away, this may be a read error. The J gene is TRBJ2-7, the V gene TRBV5-1; either TRBD1 or TRBD2 may supply D (6 bases each). V was cut by 2 bases and J by 5 bases, with 14 bases left in between. The CDR3 totals 14 residues. Germline CDR1 is SGHRS and CDR2 is YFSETQ. The CDR3 here is CASSFGGLTHEQYF. CDR3 DNA sequence: TGCGCCAGCAGCTTTGGGGGGCTCACCCACGAGCAGTACTTC.

This clonotype was observed at least ten times. V is TRBV27 and J is TRBJ2-7; D remains ambiguous. The CDR3 loop spans 14 amino acids. Germline assignment: CDR1 MNHEY and CDR2 SMNVEV (reference sequence). V dropped 5 bases and J dropped 12 bases, with 23 bases sitting between them. The chain's CDR3 is CASSLGIVPLRLYF. The CDR3 coding sequence is TGTGCCAGCAGTCTAGGAATTGTTCCTCTCCGTCTGTACTTC.

The gene calls are TRBV12-3 or TRBV12-4 and TRBJ1-2; D is unresolved. Trimming stripped 8 bases from V and 2 bases from J, with 12 bases between. The CDR3 length is 13 residues. The CDR3 here is CASAHRRNYGYTF. The CDR3 coding sequence is TGTGCCAGCGCGCACCGACGGAACTATGGCTACACCTTC.

This clonotype occurred many times. The chain employs TRBV7-9 and TRBJ2-7; D gene ambiguous. The CDR3 covers 14 residues. CDR1 SEHNR and CDR2 FQNEAQ come from the germline V gene (reference sequence). The V and J ends lost 2 bases and 0 bases respectively, with 8 bases between them. The DNA for the CDR3 is TGTGCCAGCAGCTTATGGGAAACCTCCTACGAGCAGTACTTC. Its translation is CASSLWETSYEQYF.

This clonotype was seen at least ten times. This chain links TRBV11-2 with TRBJ1-1, with D unresolved. This CDR3 contains 13 residues. Germline V gene lookup returns CDR1 SGHAT and CDR2 FQNNGV. The ends were cut back, 5 bases at V and 7 bases at J, with 14 bases in the middle. The chain's CDR3 is CASSPRTVIEAFF. CDR3 nucleotides: TGTGCCAGCAGCCCTAGGACTGTGATTGAAGCTTTCTTT.

This clonotype was seen a handful of times. This chain connects TRBV20-1 to TRBJ2-7; 7 bases are a match to TRBD2. The junction had 15 bases not matched to a gene; V was cut back by 5 bases and J by 2 bases. CDR1 and CDR2 (germline): DFQATT, SNEGSKA (reference sequence). The CDR3 loop spans 16 amino acids. CDR3 bases: TGCAGTGCTGCCCCGGTTGAGGGCGGGAGACCCTACGAGCAGTACTTC. It specifies CSAAPVEGGRPYEQYF.

This clonotype was found a few times. This sequence joins TRBV7-2 and TRBJ2-1; D is tentatively TRBD1 or TRBD2 (5 bases each). This CDR3 has 16 residues. Germline assignment: CDR1 SGHTA and CDR2 FQGNSA. V lost 1 base and J lost 8, with 18 bases in between. This CDR3 reads CASSLVNSPGGDEQFF. CDR3 DNA: TGTGCCAGCAGCTTAGTAAACTCGCCTGGGGGAGATGAGCAGTTCTTC.

This clonotype has at least ten counts. This chain joins TRBV24-1 and TRBJ2-1, with D maybe TRBD2 (9 bases). The V gene lost 6 bases and the J gene lost 5 bases, with 31 bases spanning the gap. Germline CDR1 and CDR2: KGHDR and SFDVKD. There are 20 residues in the CDR3. The CDR3 sequence: CATSILVGGTGLAKDNEQFF. DNA of the CDR3: TGTGCCACCAGTATACTCGTGGGCGGGACAGGACTAGCGAAGGACAATGAGCAGTTCTTC.

This clonotype was picked up many times. The rearrangement links TRBV7-3 to TRBJ2-3; possibly TRBD1 for D (6 bases). V was cut by 5 bases and J by 10 bases, with 16 bases left in between. CDR3 length equals 13 residues. The germline V gene encodes CDR1 SGHTA and CDR2 FQGTGA. Here the CDR3 DNA reads TGTGCCAGCAGCCCACAGGGTTTCGGTTCGCAGTATTTT. Its translation is CASSPQGFGSQYF.

This clonotype was detected ten times or more. The genes are TRBV20-1 and TRBJ2-7; D not resolved. The CDR3 loop spans 11 amino acids. Germline CDR1 is DFQATT and CDR2 is SNEGSKA (reference sequence). Trimming cost V 3 bases and J 4 bases, with 7 bases left between them. The CDR3 DNA sequence: TGCAGTGCTAGTCCCGGTTACGAGCAGTACTTC. Translated: CSASPGYEQYF.

This clonotype was seen at least ten times. The genes are TRBV12-3 or TRBV12-4 and TRBJ2-1; TRBD1 is a possible D gene (5 bases). Trimming left V 5 bases short and J 4 bases short, with 9 bases between. There are 13 residues in the CDR3. CDR3 DNA: TGTGCCAGCAGTGACAGAAGGTACAATGAGCAGTTCTTC. This gives the protein CASSDRRYNEQFF.

Worth noting for this clonotype: A read error may be the cause here, since a much bigger clone is one base away. V gene TRBV20-1 combines with J gene TRBJ1-1, with unresolved D. The CDR3 extends over 12 amino acids. CDR1 and CDR2 from the germline V gene are DFQATT and SNEGSKA (reference sequence). Deletions cut 6 bases from V and 3 bases from J, with 11 bases between. The DNA of the CDR3 is TGCAGTGCCTCCCCGAGTGACACTGAAGCTTTCTTT. It translates to CSASPSDTEAFF.

This clonotype was detected many times. V and J are TRBV7-9 and TRBJ2-2, with 8 positions matching TRBD1. The CDR3 runs 16 residues. Germline V CDR1 and CDR2: SEHNR, FQNEAQ (reference sequence). J gave up 7 bases and V 5 bases, and 12 bases lay outside the gene matches. CDR3 sequence reads: CASSARSGQEGGELFF. DNA for the CDR3: TGTGCCAGCAGCGCCCGGTCGGGACAGGAGGGCGGGGAGCTGTTTTTT.